This TCR beta chain was identified in a study of T cells in Graves' hyperthyroidism and ophthalmopathy. Findings of the study overall: Ophthalmopathy was separated from stable hyperthyroidism by a 13 V-J model.

This clonotype was observed at least ten times. The antigen is not known. It was RNA transcripts that yielded the amplified TCR beta CDR3 regions. When the TCR CDR3 underwent first-round RT-PCR, the HTBI primer set was used. TCRdb reprocessed the multiplex PCR reads with MiXCR, giving one entry per CDR3 protein. Altogether hundreds of thousands of distinct CDR3 sequences are present, 20% to 25% being singletons, with the ten largest covering roughly a third. The CDR3 extends over 15 amino acids. The V gene end was trimmed by 1 base and the J gene end by 6 bases; junction bases not matched to a gene: 5. Germline lookup yields CDR1 SGHRS and CDR2 YFSETQ.

The specimen sequenced was blood. The source is a man aged 30 to 45 with Graves' ophthalmopathy. The chain links TRBV5-1 to TRBJ2-1; 9 bases agree with TRBD1. The CDR3 DNA is TGCGCCAGCAGCTTGTTACAGGGGGCCGGCAATGAGCAGTTCTTC. This codes for CASSLLQGAGNEQFF.